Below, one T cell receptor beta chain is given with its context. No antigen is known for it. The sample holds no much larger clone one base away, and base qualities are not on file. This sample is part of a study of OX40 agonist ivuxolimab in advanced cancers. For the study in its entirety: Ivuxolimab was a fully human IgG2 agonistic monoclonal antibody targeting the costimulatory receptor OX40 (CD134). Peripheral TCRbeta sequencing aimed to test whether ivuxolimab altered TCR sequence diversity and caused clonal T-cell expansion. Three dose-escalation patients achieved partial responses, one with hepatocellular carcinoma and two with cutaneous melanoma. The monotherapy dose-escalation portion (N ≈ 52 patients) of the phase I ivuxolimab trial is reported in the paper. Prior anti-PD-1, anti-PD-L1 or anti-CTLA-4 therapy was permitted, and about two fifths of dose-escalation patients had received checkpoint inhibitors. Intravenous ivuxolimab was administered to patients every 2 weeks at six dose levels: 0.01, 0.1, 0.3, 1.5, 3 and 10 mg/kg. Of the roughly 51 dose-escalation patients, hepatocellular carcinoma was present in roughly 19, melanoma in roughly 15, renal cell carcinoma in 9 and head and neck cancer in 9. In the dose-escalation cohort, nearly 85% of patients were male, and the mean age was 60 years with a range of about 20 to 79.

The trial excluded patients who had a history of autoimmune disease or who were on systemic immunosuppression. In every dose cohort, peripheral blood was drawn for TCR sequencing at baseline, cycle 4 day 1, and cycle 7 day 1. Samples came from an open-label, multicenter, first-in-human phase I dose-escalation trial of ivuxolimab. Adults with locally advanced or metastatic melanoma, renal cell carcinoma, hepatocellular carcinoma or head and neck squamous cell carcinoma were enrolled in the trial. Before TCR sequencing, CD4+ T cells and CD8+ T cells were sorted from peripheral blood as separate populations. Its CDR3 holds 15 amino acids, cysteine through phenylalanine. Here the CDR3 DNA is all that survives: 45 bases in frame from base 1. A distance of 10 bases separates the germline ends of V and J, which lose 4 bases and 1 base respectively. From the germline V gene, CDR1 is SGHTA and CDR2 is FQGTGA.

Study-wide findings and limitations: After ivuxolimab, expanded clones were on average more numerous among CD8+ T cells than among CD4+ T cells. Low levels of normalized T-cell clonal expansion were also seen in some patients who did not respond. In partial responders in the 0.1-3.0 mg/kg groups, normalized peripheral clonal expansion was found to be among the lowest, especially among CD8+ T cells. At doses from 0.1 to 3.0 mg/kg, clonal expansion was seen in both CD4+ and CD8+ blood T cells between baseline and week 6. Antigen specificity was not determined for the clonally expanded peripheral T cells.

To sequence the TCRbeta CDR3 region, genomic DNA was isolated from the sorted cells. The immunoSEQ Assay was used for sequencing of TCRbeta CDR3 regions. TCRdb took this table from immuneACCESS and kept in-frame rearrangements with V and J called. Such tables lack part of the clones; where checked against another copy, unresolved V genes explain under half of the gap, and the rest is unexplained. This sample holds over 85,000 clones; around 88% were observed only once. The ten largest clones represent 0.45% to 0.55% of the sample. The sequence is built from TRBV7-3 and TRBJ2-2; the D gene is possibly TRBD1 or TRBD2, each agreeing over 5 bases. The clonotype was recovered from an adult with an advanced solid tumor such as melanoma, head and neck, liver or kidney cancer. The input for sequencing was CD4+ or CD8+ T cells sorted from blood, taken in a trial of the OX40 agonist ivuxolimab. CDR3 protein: CASSWDPGNTGELFF. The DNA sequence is TGTGCCAGCAGCTGGGACCCTGGGAACACCGGGGAGCTGTTTTTT.